This T cell receptor (beta chain) was sequenced for a study of shared clonotypes between healthy human individuals. Background on the study: Per donor, CD8 memory used one plate, CD8 naive used two, CD4 memory used three and CD4 naive used three. Broader study findings: Larger estimated richness was generally recorded for naive subsets relative to memory subsets.

The germline V gene has CDR1 SGHDN and CDR2 FVKESK. The CDR3 is made up of 17 amino acids. V lost 4 bases and J 2 bases, leaving 20 bases between the germline ends. Regarding this clone: No antigen is known for it.

Naivety among CD8 cells was defined by CD45RO negativity and positive CCR7 selection, thereby excluding terminally differentiated effector memory CD45RA+ cells. Here immunoSEQ multiplex PCR was the method, and the copy in TCRdb shows in-frame clones only, minus some. The sample yields around 2.1 million clones, roughly 91% seen once. The TCR comes from a man between 18 and 29 years old in good health. Some clones in this sample may be carry-over from other donors' samples. J is TRBJ2-5 and V is TRBV14, with D unresolved. Sequencing was done on a sample of naive CD8+ T cells from PBMCs. CDR3 amino acids: CASSPRSAGLFQETQYF. The CDR3 DNA reads TGTGCCAGCAGCCCAAGATCCGCAGGCCTCTTTCAAGAGACCCAGTACTTC. The whole variable domain, filled in from reference TRBV14 and TRBJ2-5, reads EAGVTQFPSHSVIEKGQTVTLRCDPISGHDNLYWYRRVMGKEIKFLLHFVKESKQDESGMPNNRFLAERTGGTYSTLKVQPAELEDSGVYFCASSPRSAGLFQETQYFGPGTRLLVL.